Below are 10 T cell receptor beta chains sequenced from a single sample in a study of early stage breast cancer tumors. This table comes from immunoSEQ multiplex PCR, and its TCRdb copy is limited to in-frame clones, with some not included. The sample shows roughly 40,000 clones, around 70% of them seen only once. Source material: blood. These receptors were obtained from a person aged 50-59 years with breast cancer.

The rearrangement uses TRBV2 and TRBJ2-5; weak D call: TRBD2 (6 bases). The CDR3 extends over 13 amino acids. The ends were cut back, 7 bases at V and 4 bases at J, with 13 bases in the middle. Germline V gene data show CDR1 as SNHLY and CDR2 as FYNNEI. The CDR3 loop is CASTRDWAETQYF. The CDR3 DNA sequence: TGTGCCAGCACTAGGGACTGGGCAGAGACCCAGTACTTC. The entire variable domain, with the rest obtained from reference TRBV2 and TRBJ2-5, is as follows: EPEVTQTPSHQVTQMGQEVILRCVPISNHLYFYWYRQILGQKVEFLVSFYNNEISEKSEIFDDQFSVERPDGSNFTLKIRSTKLEDSAMYFCASTRDWAETQYFGPGTRLLVL.

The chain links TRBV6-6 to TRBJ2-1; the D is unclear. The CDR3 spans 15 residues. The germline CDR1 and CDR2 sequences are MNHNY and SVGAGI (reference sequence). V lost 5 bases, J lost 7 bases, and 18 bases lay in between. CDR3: CASSPDAESPNEQFF. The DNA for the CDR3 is TGTGCCAGCAGTCCCGACGCGGAAAGTCCGAATGAGCAGTTCTTC.

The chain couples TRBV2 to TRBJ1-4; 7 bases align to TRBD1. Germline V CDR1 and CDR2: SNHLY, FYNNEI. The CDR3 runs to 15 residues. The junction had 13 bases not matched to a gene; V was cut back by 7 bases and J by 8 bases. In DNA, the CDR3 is TGTGCCAGCATTAGGACAGACAGGGTGTGGGAAAAACTGTTTTTT. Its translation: CASIRTDRVWEKLFF.

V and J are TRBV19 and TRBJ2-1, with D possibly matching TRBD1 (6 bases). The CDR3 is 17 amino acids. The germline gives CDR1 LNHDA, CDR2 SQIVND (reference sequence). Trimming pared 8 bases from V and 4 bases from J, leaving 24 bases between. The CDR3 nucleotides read TGTGCCAGTGGCAGTGGGCATGAGGGGGTGGGTTACAATGAGCAGTTCTTC. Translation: CASGSGHEGVGYNEQFF.

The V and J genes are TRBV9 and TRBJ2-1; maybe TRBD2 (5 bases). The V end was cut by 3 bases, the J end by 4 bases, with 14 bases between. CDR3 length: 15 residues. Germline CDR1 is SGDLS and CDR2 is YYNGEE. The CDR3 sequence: CASSGGENPYNEQFF. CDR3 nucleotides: TGTGCCAGCAGCGGTGGGGAGAACCCGTACAATGAGCAGTTCTTC.

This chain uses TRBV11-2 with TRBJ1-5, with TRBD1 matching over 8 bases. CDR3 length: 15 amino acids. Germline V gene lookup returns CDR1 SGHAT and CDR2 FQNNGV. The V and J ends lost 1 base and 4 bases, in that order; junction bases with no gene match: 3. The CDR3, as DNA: TGTGCCAGCAGCTTAGGACAGGGGAGGAATCAGCCCCAGCATTTT. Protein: CASSLGQGRNQPQHF.

Written as DNA, the CDR3 is TGTGCCAGCATCCTGGACAGGCCCACCGGGGAGCTGTTTTTT. This encodes CASILDRPTGELFF. The chain joins TRBV7-2 to TRBJ2-2, with TRBD1 matching over 7 bases. Germline CDR1 and CDR2: SGHTA and FQGNSA. The CDR3 is 14 residues long. V dropped 7 bases and J dropped 4; count of bases not matched to a gene: 6.

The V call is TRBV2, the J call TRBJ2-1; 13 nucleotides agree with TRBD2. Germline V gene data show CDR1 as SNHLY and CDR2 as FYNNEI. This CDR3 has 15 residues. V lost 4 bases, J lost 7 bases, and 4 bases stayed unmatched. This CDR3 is CASSAGLAGVNEQFF. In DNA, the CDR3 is TGTGCCAGCAGTGCCGGACTAGCGGGGGTGAATGAGCAGTTCTTC. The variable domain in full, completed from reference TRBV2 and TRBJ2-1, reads EPEVTQTPSHQVTQMGQEVILRCVPISNHLYFYWYRQILGQKVEFLVSFYNNEISEKSEIFDDQFSVERPDGSNFTLKIRSTKLEDSAMYFCASSAGLAGVNEQFFGPGTRLTVL.

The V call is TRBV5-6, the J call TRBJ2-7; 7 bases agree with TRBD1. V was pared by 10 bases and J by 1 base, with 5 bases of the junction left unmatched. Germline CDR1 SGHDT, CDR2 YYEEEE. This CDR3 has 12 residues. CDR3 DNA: TGTGCCTCCAACAGGGGTTCCTACGAGCAGTACTTC. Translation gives CASNRGSYEQYF.

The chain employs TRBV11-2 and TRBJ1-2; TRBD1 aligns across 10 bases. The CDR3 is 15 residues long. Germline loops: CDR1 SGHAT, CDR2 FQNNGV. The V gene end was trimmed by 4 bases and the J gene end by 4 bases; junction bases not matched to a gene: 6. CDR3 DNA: TGTGCCAGCAGCTCACCGGGACAGGGGCGCTATGGCTACACCTTC. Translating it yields CASSSPGQGRYGYTF.